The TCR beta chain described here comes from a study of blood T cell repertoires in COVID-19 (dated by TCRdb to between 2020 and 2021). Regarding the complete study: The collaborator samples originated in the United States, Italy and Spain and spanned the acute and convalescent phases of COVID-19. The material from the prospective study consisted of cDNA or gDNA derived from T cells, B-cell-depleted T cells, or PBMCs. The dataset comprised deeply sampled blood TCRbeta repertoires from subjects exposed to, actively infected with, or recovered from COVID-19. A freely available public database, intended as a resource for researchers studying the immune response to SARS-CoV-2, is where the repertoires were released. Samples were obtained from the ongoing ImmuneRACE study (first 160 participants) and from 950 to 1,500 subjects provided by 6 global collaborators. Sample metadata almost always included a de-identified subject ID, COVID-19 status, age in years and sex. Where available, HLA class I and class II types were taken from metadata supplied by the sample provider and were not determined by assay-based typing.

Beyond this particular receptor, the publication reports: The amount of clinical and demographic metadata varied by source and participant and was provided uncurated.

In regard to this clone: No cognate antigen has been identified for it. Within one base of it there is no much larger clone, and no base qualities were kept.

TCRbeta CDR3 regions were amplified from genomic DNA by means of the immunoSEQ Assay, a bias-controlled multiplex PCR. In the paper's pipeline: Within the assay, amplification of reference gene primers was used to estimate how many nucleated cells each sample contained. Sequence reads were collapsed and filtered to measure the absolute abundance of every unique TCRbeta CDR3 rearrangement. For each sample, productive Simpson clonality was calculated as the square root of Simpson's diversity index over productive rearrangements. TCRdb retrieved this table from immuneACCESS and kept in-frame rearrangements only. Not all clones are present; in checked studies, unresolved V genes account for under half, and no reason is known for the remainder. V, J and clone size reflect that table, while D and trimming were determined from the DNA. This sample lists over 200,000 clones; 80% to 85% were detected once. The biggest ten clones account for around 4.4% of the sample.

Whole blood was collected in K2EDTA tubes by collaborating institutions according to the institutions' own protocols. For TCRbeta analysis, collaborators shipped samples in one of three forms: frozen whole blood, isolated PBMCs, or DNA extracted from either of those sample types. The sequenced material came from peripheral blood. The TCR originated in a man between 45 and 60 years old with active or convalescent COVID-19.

Here is the DNA: TGTGCCAGCTCACCCGGGACAGTCCAGAGCTCCTACAATGAGCAGTTCTTC. Its product reads: CASSPGTVQSSYNEQFF. The chain joins TRBV18 to TRBJ2-1; the junction holds 7 bases that match TRBD1. The CDR3 starts with the cysteine, ends with the phenylalanine, and has 17 residues. Solely the CDR3 DNA is kept, with 51 bases framed from the first base. The germline V gene encodes CDR1 KGHSH and CDR2 LQKENI. At the junction V is shortened by 3 bases and J by 0 bases; bases outside the gene matches: 8.